Listed here is a single TCR beta chain. What it binds is not known. The record originates from a study of cytomegalovirus exposure and HLA in healthy donors. Study-wide findings and caveats: 16,951 TCR beta sequences were associated with HLA alleles at 0.05 false discovery rate in a later analysis.

The ends lost 0 bases at V and 5 bases at J; junction bases unmatched: 5. Germline lookup yields CDR1 SGHNT and CDR2 YYREEE (reference sequence). The CDR3 is 14 amino acids. Primers: 60 Vbeta forward and 13 Jbeta reverse. Measured with immunoSEQ multiplex PCR; TCRdb has only the in-frame clones, and not every one. The table lists some 150,000 clones, approximately 79% of them singletons. The rearrangement uses TRBV5-4 and TRBJ2-7; 7 nucleotides line up with TRBD2. The sample was PBMCs. The clonotype comes from a man between 18 and 35 years old in good health and CMV-seropositive. CDR3 DNA: TGTGCCAGCAGCTTGGGGGGAGGGAACCACGAGCAGTACTTC. It encodes CASSLGGGNHEQYF.